Below are 27 T cell receptor beta chains sequenced from a single sample in a study of T-cell memory formation after mild COVID-19. TCRdb reanalysed the 5' RACE reads using MiXCR and keeps one entry per CDR3 protein. The data show nearly 110,000 distinct CDR3 sequences, about 15% seen once. Sequencing was done on a sample of PBMCs or a T cell subset sorted from them (not recorded which). All receptors come from a man between 18 and 29 years old who had mild COVID-19 (a few samples of this study predate the infection). Cell type and time point are not known.

J is TRBJ2-3 and V is TRBV4-3; 11 bases fit TRBD2. Germline-derived CDR1 and CDR2 are LGHNA and YSLEER. The CDR3 contains 17 residues. With 4 bases clipped from V and 5 bases from J, the junction kept 11 bases outside the gene matches. CDR3 bases: TGCGCCAGCAGCCGTCTTACTAGCGGGGGTTTTAAAGATACGCAGTATTTT. It codes for CASSRLTSGGFKDTQYF.

The chain has TRBV7-9 and TRBJ2-5, with 9 bases identical to TRBD1. CDR1 and CDR2 (germline): SEHNR, FQNEAQ (reference sequence). CDR3 length: 14 amino acids. J was trimmed by 5 bases and V by 8 bases; bases with no gene match: 9. The CDR3 spells CASLKQGAQETQYF. DNA of the CDR3: TGTGCCAGCCTAAAACAGGGGGCGCAGGAGACCCAGTACTTC.

The chain combines TRBV7-7 with TRBJ2-5, with D unclear. Trimming removed 5 bases at V and 3 bases at J, with 7 bases between. CDR3 length equals 12 residues. In germline, CDR1 is SSHAT, CDR2 FNYEAQ (reference sequence). The CDR3 region is CASSDNEETQYF. CDR3 DNA: TGTGCCAGCAGCGACAACGAAGAGACCCAGTACTTC.

The CDR3, as DNA: TGTGCCAGCAGTTCCACAGGGGAAAGGGAGACCCAGTACTTC. Translating it yields CASSSTGERETQYF. The chain is built from TRBV12-3 or TRBV12-4 and TRBJ2-5; TRBD1 aligns across 7 bases. This CDR3 region has 14 residues. The V gene end was trimmed by 4 bases and the J gene end by 5 bases; junction bases not matched to a gene: 7.

This chain connects TRBV12-5 to TRBJ2-5; 11 bases map to TRBD2. The V segment lost 6 bases and the J segment 4 bases; nucleotides outside the gene matches: 7. Germline-derived CDR1 and CDR2 are LGHNT and FRNRAP. The length of the CDR3 is 15 residues. CDR3 DNA: TGTGCTAGTGGCCCTAGCGGGGGGACTGGAGAGACCCAGTACTTC. It encodes CASGPSGGTGETQYF.

As to this clonotype: Germline is not matched at one junction end, which may reflect a read error. This chain links TRBV7-6 with TRBJ2-7, with D tentatively TRBD1 (6 bases). This CDR3 spans 15 amino acids. Germline CDR1 is SGHVS and CDR2 is FNYEAQ. The CDR3 coding sequence is TGTGCCAGCACCTTAGGTGGTGGACAGAACTACGAGCAGTACTTC. This encodes CASTLGGGQNYEQYF.

This clonotype was seen a handful of times. V usage is TRBV6-2 or TRBV6-3 and J usage is TRBJ2-1, with 10 bases lining up with TRBD2. V lost 6 bases, J lost 1 base, and 9 bases stayed unmatched. The CDR3 runs 17 residues. CDR1 is MNHEY, CDR2 SVGEGT, per germline. The CDR3 sequence is CASSWSGGVSSYNEQFF. The DNA of the CDR3 is TGTGCCAGCAGCTGGAGCGGGGGGGTCTCTTCCTACAATGAGCAGTTCTTC.

There are a few counts of this clonotype. The V gene is TRBV30, the J gene TRBJ2-1, with a possible D match to TRBD2 (6 bases). CDR3 length equals 14 residues. The V gene's germline CDR1 is GTSNPN and CDR2 SVGIG (reference sequence). V dropped 3 bases and J dropped 4 bases, with 13 bases sitting between them. The CDR3 sequence is CAWSPLEGYNEQFF. The CDR3 DNA sequence: TGTGCCTGGAGCCCGTTGGAGGGGTACAATGAGCAGTTCTTC.

The chain combines TRBV23-1 with TRBJ2-7, with TRBD1 matching 9 bases. Being an ORF, TRBV23-1 has a function that is uncertain. Trimming at V came to 2 bases and at J to 12 bases, leaving 11 bases not matched to a gene. The CDR3 contains 14 residues. The CDR3 nucleotides read TGCGCCAGCAGTCAAGAAACGTGGGACAGGGTCGGGTACTTC. Amino acids: CASSQETWDRVGYF.

This clonotype was counted between two and nine times. The chain is built from TRBV14 and TRBJ2-1; no firm D call. CDR1 is SGHDN, CDR2 FVKESK, per germline. The CDR3 has 14 residues. The V end was cut by 4 bases, the J end by 8 bases, with 15 bases between. CDR3 sequence: CASSPGTRLDEQFF. The CDR3 DNA reads TGTGCCAGCAGCCCTGGTACACGGCTCGATGAGCAGTTCTTC.

The V gene is TRBV12-3 or TRBV12-4, the J gene TRBJ1-1; 7 bases fit TRBD1. There are 13 residues in the CDR3. The J segment lost 5 bases and the V segment lost 3 bases, leaving 3 bases of the junction unmatched. The CDR3 loop is CASSFTGETEAFF. In DNA, the CDR3 is TGTGCCAGCAGTTTCACAGGGGAAACTGAAGCTTTCTTT.

This clonotype has only a few counts. The chain combines TRBV7-9 with TRBJ2-7, with TRBD2 identical over 8 bases. The CDR3 is 15 amino acids. V shed 5 bases and J 10 bases; nucleotides not matched to a gene: 16. CDR1 and CDR2 from the germline V gene are SEHNR and FQNEAQ (reference sequence). The CDR3 here is CASSPLKASGGRQYV. The CDR3 DNA sequence: TGTGCCAGCAGCCCGCTTAAGGCGAGCGGGGGACGTCAGTACGTC.

The chain carries TRBV6-6 and TRBJ2-1; 13 bases agree with TRBD2. Germline CDR1 is MNHNY and CDR2 is SVGAGI (reference sequence). The CDR3 consists of 18 residues. Trimming cost V 0 bases and J 8 bases; bases outside gene matches: 10. The CDR3 loop reads CASSYSILAGGPIDEQFF. The CDR3 region has the DNA TGTGCCAGCAGTTACTCGATACTAGCGGGGGGGCCAATTGATGAGCAGTTCTTC.

The rearrangement uses TRBV30 and TRBJ1-6; D is perhaps TRBD1 (5 bases). This CDR3 contains 15 residues. Germline V gene data show CDR1 as GTSNPN and CDR2 as SVGIG (reference sequence). V lost 2 bases to trimming and J lost 9 bases, with 17 bases between them. The chain's CDR3 is CAWSPQGRESSPLHF. The CDR3, as DNA: TGTGCCTGGAGTCCCCAGGGCAGGGAGAGTTCACCCCTCCACTTT.

The gene calls are TRBV6-6 and TRBJ2-5, with 8 nucleotides matching TRBD2. CDR1 and CDR2 from the germline V gene are MNHNY and SVGAGI (reference sequence). V lost 0 bases and J lost 12; bases outside the gene matches: 12. The CDR3 is made up of 15 amino acids. This CDR3 reads CASSYSRPGGQGEYF. The CDR3 bases are TGTGCCAGCAGTTACTCGAGACCGGGGGGGCAGGGCGAGTACTTC.

The chain joins TRBV7-9 to TRBJ1-1; no clear D gene. Trimming cost V 1 base and J 5 bases, with 11 bases left between them. Germline CDR1 SEHNR, CDR2 FQNEAQ (reference sequence). CDR3 length equals 14 residues. Here the CDR3 DNA reads TGTGCCAGCAGCTTAGTTCCAGGCGGAACTGAAGCTTTCTTT. This gives the protein CASSLVPGGTEAFF.

The rearrangement uses TRBV6-2 or TRBV6-3 and TRBJ1-1; D gene ambiguous. The germline V and J ends were trimmed by 8 bases and 2 bases, with 6 bases remaining between them. The CDR3 spans 11 residues. Germline loops: CDR1 MNHEY, CDR2 SVGEGT. CDR3 nucleotide sequence: TGTGCCAGCGGAACTAACACTGAAGCTTTCTTT. Protein product: CASGTNTEAFF.

The rearrangement joins TRBV4-1 to TRBJ1-3; the D is unclear. Trimming stripped 3 bases from V and 0 bases from J, with 21 bases between. Germline V gene sequence: CDR1 MGHRA, CDR2 YSYEKL. This CDR3 has 19 amino acids. Here the CDR3 DNA reads TGCGCCAGCAGCCAGGATCTCAGTTTGGGCCCGGACTCTGGAAACACCATATATTTT. Its translation: CASSQDLSLGPDSGNTIYF.

The chain is built from TRBV6-2 or TRBV6-3 and TRBJ2-5, with D perhaps TRBD2 (5 bases). The germline V gene has CDR1 MNHEY and CDR2 SVGEGT. This CDR3 contains 14 residues. V was pared by 3 bases and J by 4 bases, with 12 bases between. In nucleotides, the CDR3 is TGTGCCAGCAGTTATTTCGGTGGAGGAGAGACCCAGTACTTC. Its translation: CASSYFGGGETQYF.

This clonotype was seen more than once but under ten times. The CDR3 DNA reads TGTGCTAGTGGTTTGTTCACTGCGGCAGGGTGGGGCGAGCAGTACTTC. It codes for CASGLFTAAGWGEQYF. The rearrangement joins TRBV12-5 to TRBJ2-7; D perhaps matches TRBD1 (5 bases). Germline V gene sequence: CDR1 LGHNT, CDR2 FRNRAP. V lost 2 bases and J 6 bases, leaving 20 bases between the germline ends. The CDR3 loop spans 16 amino acids.

This clonotype was observed at least ten times. The rearrangement links TRBV6-4 to TRBJ2-2; 7 nucleotides match TRBD1. The CDR3 is made up of 14 amino acids. Per the germline V gene, CDR1 is MRHNA and CDR2 is SNTAGT. V trimming: 3 bases; J trimming: 3 bases; junction bases outside the gene matches: 1. CDR3 in DNA: TGTGCCAGCAGTGATGGGACAGACACCGGGGAGCTGTTTTTT. Translation gives CASSDGTDTGELFF.

The chain is built from TRBV27 and TRBJ2-2; D gene ambiguous. V was shortened by 5 bases and J by 2 bases, with 21 bases between the two germline ends. The CDR3 has 18 amino acids. In germline, CDR1 is MNHEY, CDR2 SMNVEV (reference sequence). DNA of the CDR3: TGTGCCAGCAGTCCCTTATCCCATGAAGGCGTAAACACCGGGGAGCTGTTTTTT. Translated, it gives CASSPLSHEGVNTGELFF.

The sample holds a few counts of this clonotype. The chain couples TRBV7-8 to TRBJ2-5, with no clear D. V was trimmed by 6 bases and J by 10 bases, leaving 21 bases between them. The CDR3 runs 14 residues. Germline V lookup: CDR1 SGHVS, CDR2 FQNEAQ. The DNA of the CDR3 is TGTGCCAGCAGAGACCCGGGCCTGAGGTATAGCCAGTACTTC. It is translated as CASRDPGLRYSQYF.

This chain connects TRBV7-9 to TRBJ2-1; 12 bases are a match to TRBD2. Germline CDR1 and CDR2: SEHNR and FQNEAQ (reference sequence). The trim removed 5 bases at V and 6 bases at J, leaving 8 bases unmatched. The CDR3 runs 16 residues. DNA for the CDR3: TGTGCCAGCAGCGGCCCGGGACTAGCGGGTCCCAATGAGCAGTTCTTC. Translated, it gives CASSGPGLAGPNEQFF. Full variable domain (missing parts from reference TRBV7-9 and TRBJ2-1): DTGVSQNPRHKITKRGQNVTFRCDPISEHNRLYWYRQTLGQGPEFLTYFQNEAQLEKSRLLSDRFSAERPKGSFSTLEIQRTEQGDSAMYLCASSGPGLAGPNEQFFGPGTRLTVL.

This clonotype was counted between two and nine times. CDR3 sequence (DNA): TGTGCCAGCAGTTACAGGGACACAGATACGCAGTATTTT. Translating it yields CASSYRDTDTQYF. The V gene is TRBV6-2 or TRBV6-3, the J gene TRBJ2-3, with D uncertain. CDR3 length: 13 amino acids. The germline V and J ends were trimmed by 2 bases and 2 bases, with 5 bases remaining between them. Germline loops: CDR1 MNHEY, CDR2 SVGEGT.

This clonotype was seen ten or more times. V usage is TRBV5-1 and J usage is TRBJ2-2; no clear D. The CDR3 runs 14 residues. Germline CDR1 SGHRS, CDR2 YFSETQ. The V end was cut by 0 bases, the J end by 4 bases, with 7 bases between. The CDR3 sequence is CASSLEGLTGELFF. CDR3 nucleotides: TGCGCCAGCAGCTTGGAGGGCCTCACCGGGGAGCTGTTTTTT.

This clonotype occurred many times. The chain links TRBV7-2 to TRBJ2-7, with D perhaps TRBD1 or TRBD2 (5 bases each). The CDR3 is 15 residues long. Germline V CDR1 and CDR2: SGHTA, FQGNSA. V gave up 5 bases and J gave up 1 base, with 15 bases separating them. CDR3 region: CASSPFYGGSYEQYF. The CDR3 DNA reads TGTGCCAGCAGCCCATTTTATGGGGGATCCTACGAGCAGTACTTC.